This T cell receptor (beta chain) was retrieved from a study of T cell changes during pregnancy in multiple sclerosis. Sequencing was performed with immunoSEQ multiplex PCR; in TCRdb, only in-frame clones are kept and a portion is missing. In the table there are about 67,000 clones, 90% to 95% of which are singletons. The material was peripheral blood, obtained in the first trimester of pregnancy. The sequence came from a female donor in good health, enrolled as a control in a pregnancy study.

DNA for the CDR3: TGTGCCAGCAGTGAATCAATTGGGCCCTACGAGCAGTACTTC. Protein product: CASSESIGPYEQYF. V usage is TRBV25-1 and J usage is TRBJ2-7; D not certain. CDR3 size: 14 residues. CDR1 and CDR2 (germline): MGHDK, SYGVNS. The ends were cut back, 1 base at V and 2 bases at J, with 9 bases in the middle.